This TCR beta chain was documented in a study of cytomegalovirus exposure and HLA in healthy donors. PCR was performed using 60 Vbeta and 13 Jbeta primers. The data were produced by immunoSEQ multiplex PCR, yet TCRdb's version contains in-frame clones alone and is incomplete. The profile shows roughly 90,000 clones, about 68% of them singletons. Germline assignment: CDR1 SNHLY and CDR2 FYNNEI. The CDR3 spans 14 residues. V shed 5 bases and J shed 1 base, with 11 bases lying between them. The source material was PBMCs. The chain has TRBV2 and TRBJ1-1; possible D gene TRBD1, 6 bases. This sequence originates from a man under 40 in good health and CMV-seropositive. Here the CDR3 DNA reads TGTGCCAGCAGTCAACAGGGCGGGAACACTGAAGCTTTCTTT. It is translated as CASSQQGGNTEAFF.